The clone carrying this TCR beta chain was counted once. No antigen is known for it. This record comes from a study of T cell repertoires in cytomegalovirus infection. Turning to the study itself: Carrying CMV and the relevant HLA type showed in public TCR beta signatures.

TCRdb ran MiXCR on the reads and lists one entry per CDR3 protein. The table has 550,000 to 850,000 distinct CDR3 sequences, roughly 33% seen once; the top ten hold over 15%. Trimming removed 1 base at V and 4 bases at J, with 16 bases between. The CDR3 extends over 16 amino acids. CDR1 is SGHAT and CDR2 is FQNNGV in the germline V gene. The sample here was cultured PBMCs, taken from culture after CMV antigen stimulation. This clonotype was sampled from a human donor in good health (CMV status not recorded). Some clones in this sample may be carry-over from other donors' samples. This chain joins TRBV11-2 and TRBJ1-2; no firm D call. CDR3 protein: CASSLGPTQRLYGYTF. Here the CDR3 DNA reads TGTGCCAGCAGCTTAGGACCGACCCAACGGCTCTATGGCTACACCTTC.